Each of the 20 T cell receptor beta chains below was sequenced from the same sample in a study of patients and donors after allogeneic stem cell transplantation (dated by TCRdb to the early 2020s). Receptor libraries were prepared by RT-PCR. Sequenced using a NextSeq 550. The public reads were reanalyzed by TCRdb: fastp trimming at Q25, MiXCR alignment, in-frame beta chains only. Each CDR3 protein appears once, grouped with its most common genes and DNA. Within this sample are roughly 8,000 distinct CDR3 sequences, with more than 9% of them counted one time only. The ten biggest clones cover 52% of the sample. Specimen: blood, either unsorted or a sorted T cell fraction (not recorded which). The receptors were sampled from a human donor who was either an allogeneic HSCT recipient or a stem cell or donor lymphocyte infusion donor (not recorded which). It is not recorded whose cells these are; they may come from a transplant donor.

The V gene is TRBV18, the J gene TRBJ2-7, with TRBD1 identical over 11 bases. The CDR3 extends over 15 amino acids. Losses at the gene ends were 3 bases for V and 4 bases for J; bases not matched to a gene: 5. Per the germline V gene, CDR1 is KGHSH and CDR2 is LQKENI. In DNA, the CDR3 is TGTGCCAGCTCACCGCCTGGGACAGGGGGGTACGAGCAGTACTTC. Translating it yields CASSPPGTGGYEQYF.

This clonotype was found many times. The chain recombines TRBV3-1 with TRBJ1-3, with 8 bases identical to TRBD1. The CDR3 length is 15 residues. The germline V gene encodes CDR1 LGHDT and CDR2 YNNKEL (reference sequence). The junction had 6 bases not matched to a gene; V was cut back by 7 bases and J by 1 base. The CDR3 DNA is TGTGCCAGCAACCTACAGGGGGGATCTGGAAACACCATATATTTT. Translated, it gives CASNLQGGSGNTIYF.

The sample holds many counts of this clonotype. The CDR3 spells CASSHTWDSPLHF. The CDR3, as DNA: TGTGCCAGCAGCCATACCTGGGATTCACCCCTCCACTTT. The chain carries TRBV14 and TRBJ1-6, with D uncertain. CDR1 is SGHDN and CDR2 is FVKESK in the germline V gene. CDR3 size: 13 residues. V was pared by 3 bases and J by 8 bases, with 8 bases between.

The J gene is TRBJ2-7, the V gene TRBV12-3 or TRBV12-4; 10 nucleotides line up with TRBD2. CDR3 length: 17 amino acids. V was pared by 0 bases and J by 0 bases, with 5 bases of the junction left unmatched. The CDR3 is CASSLASGGPSSYEQYF. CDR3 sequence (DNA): TGTGCCAGCAGTTTAGCTAGCGGGGGGCCAAGCTCCTACGAGCAGTACTTC.

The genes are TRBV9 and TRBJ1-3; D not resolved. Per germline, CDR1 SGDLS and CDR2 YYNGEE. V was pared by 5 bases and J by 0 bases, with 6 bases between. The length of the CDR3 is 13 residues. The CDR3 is CASRDSSGNTIYF. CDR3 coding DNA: TGTGCCAGCAGAGACTCCTCTGGAAACACCATATATTTT.

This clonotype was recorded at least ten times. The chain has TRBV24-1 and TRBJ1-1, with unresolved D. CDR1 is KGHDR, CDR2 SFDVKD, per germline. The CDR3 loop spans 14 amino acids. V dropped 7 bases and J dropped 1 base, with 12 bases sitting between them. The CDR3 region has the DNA TGTGCCACCAGATCGGACGGAGAGAACACTGAAGCTTTCTTT. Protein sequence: CATRSDGENTEAFF.

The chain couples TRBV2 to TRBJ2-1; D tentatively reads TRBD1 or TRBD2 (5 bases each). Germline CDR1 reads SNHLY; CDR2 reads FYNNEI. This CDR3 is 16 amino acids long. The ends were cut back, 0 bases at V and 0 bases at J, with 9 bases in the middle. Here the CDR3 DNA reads TGTGCCAGCAGTGAAGCGCCAGGGAGCTCCTACAATGAGCAGTTCTTC. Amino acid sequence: CASSEAPGSSYNEQFF.

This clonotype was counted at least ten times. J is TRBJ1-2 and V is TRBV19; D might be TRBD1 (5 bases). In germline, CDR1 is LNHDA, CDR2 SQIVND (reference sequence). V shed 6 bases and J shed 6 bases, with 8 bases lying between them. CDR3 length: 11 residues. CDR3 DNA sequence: TGTGCCAGTAGCACAGGTAATGGCTACACCTTC. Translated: CASSTGNGYTF. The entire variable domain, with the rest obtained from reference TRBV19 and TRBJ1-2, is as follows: DGGITQSPKYLFRKEGQNVTLSCEQNLNHDAMYWYRQDPGQGLRLIYYSQIVNDFQKGDIAEGYSVSREKKESFPLTVTSAQKNPTAFYLCASSTGNGYTFGSGTRLTVV.

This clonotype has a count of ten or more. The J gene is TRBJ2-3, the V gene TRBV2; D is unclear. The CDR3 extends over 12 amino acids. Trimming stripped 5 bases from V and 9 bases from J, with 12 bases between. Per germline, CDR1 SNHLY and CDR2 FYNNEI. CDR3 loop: CASSNRAGTQYF. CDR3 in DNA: TGTGCCAGCAGTAATCGGGCCGGCACGCAGTATTTT. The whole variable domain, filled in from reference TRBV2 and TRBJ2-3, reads EPEVTQTPSHQVTQMGQEVILRCVPISNHLYFYWYRQILGQKVEFLVSFYNNEISEKSEIFDDQFSVERPDGSNFTLKIRSTKLEDSAMYFCASSNRAGTQYFGPGTRLTVL.

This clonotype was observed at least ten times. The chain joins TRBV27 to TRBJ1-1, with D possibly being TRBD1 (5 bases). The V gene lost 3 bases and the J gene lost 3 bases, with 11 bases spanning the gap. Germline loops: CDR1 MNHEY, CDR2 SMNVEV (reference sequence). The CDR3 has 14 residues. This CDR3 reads CASSFWGDDTEAFF. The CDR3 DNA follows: TGTGCCAGCAGTTTTTGGGGCGACGACACTGAAGCTTTCTTT.

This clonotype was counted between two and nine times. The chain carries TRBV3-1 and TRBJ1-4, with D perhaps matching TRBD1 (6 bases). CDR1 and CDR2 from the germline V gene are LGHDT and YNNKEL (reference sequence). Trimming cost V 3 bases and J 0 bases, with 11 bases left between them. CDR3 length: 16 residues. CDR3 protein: CASSHRGPATNEKLFF. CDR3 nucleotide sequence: TGTGCCAGCAGCCATCGGGGGCCGGCAACTAATGAAAAACTGTTTTTT.

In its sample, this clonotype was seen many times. CDR3 in DNA: TGTGCCAGCAGCTTAGAGGGCGGCTACTCTGGAAACACCATATATTTT. Residues: CASSLEGGYSGNTIYF. This chain links TRBV7-9 with TRBJ1-3; D unclear. The germline gives CDR1 SEHNR, CDR2 FQNEAQ (reference sequence). The ends were cut back, 1 base at V and 0 bases at J, with 10 bases in the middle. The CDR3 is made up of 16 amino acids.

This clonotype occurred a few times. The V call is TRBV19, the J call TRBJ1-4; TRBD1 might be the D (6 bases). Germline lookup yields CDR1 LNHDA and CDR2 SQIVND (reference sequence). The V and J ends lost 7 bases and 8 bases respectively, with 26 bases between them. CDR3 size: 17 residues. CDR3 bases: TGTGCCAGTAATTCCATAGGAGACAGGCGACGTAACGAAAAACTGTTTTTT. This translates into CASNSIGDRRRNEKLFF.

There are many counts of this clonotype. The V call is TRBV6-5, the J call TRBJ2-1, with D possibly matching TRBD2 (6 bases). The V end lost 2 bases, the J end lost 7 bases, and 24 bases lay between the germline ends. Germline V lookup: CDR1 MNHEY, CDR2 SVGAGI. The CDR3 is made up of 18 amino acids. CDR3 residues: CASSYRLSWVGGSNEQFF. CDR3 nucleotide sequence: TGTGCCAGCAGTTACCGGTTGTCTTGGGTCGGGGGTTCGAATGAGCAGTTCTTC.

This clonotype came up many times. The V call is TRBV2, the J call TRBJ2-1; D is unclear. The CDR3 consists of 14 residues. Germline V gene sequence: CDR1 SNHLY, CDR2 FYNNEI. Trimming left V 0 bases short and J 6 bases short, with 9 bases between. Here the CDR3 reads CASSEALPGNEQFF. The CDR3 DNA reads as TGTGCCAGCAGTGAAGCGCTTCCGGGCAATGAGCAGTTCTTC.

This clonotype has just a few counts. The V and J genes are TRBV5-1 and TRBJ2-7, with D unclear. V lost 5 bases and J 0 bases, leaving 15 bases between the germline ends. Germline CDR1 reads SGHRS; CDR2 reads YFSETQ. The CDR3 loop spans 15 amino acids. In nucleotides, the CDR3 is TGCGCCAGCAGAGGGCAGAACGTTAGCTCCTACGAGCAGTACTTC. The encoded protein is CASRGQNVSSYEQYF. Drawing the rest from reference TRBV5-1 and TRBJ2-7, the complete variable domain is KAGVTQTPRYLIKTRGQQVTLSCSPISGHRSVSWYQQTPGQGLQFLFEYFSETQRNKGNFPGRFSGRQFSNSRSEMNVSTLELGDSALYLCASRGQNVSSYEQYFGPGTRLTVT.

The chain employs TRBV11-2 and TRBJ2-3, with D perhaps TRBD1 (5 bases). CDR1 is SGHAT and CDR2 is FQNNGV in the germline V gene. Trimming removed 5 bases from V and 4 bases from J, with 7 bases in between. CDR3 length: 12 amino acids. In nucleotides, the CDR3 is TGTGCCAGCAGCAGGGGTTCAGATACGCAGTATTTT. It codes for CASSRGSDTQYF.

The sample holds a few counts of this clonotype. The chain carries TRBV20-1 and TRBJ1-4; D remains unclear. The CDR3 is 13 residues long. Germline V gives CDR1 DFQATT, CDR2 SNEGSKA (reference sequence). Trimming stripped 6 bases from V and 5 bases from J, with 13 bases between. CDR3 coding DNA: TGCAGTGCCGAGGATGTTGGAAATGAAAAACTGTTTTTT. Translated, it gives CSAEDVGNEKLFF.

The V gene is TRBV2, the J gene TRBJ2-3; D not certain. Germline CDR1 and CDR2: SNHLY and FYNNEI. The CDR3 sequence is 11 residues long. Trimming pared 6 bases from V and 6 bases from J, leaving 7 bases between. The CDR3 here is CASRAMDTQYF. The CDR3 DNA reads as TGTGCCAGCAGAGCTATGGATACGCAGTATTTT.

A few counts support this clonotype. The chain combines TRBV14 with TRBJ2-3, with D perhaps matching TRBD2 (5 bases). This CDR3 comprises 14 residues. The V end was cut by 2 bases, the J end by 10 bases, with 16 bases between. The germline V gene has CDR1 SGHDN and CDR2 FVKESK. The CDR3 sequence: CASSQRGLAGPQYF. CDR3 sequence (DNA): TGTGCCAGCAGCCAAAGAGGATTGGCGGGTCCGCAGTATTTT.